This T cell receptor (beta chain) was found in a study of blood T cell repertoires in COVID-19. Repertoires were generated with immunoSEQ multiplex PCR, while TCRdb's copy carries only in-frame clones and drops some. Of about 280,000 clones in the sample, roughly 90% were seen once. CDR3 length: 16 amino acids. V shed 6 bases, J shed 5 bases, and the junction held 10 bases outside the gene matches. Germline loops: CDR1 SGHRS, CDR2 YFSETQ. The chain is built from TRBV5-1 and TRBJ2-5, with 13 nucleotides matching TRBD2. The TCR was taken from an older woman who had recovered from COVID-19. The sample was PBMCs or T cells enriched from blood (not recorded which). This CDR3 reads CASIGGTSGASETQYF. CDR3 nucleotides: TGCGCCAGCATCGGAGGGACTAGCGGGGCCAGCGAGACCCAGTACTTC.